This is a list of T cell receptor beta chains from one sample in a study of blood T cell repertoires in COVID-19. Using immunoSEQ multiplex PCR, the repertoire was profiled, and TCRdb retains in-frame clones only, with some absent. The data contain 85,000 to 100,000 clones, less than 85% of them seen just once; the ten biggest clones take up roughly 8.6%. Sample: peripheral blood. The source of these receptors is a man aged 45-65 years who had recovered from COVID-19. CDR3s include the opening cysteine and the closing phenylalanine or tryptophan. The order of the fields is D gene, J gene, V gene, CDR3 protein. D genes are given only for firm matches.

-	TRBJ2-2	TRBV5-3	CARSVKAEDTGELFF
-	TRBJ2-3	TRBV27	CASSLGPAGTDTQYF
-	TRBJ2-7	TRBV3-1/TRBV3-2	CASSQGRWEKVPEQYF
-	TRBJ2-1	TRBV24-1	CATSDATGQGNNEQFF
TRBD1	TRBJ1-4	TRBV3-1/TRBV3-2	CASSHRGQGREKLFF
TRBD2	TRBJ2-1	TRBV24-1	CATSDRPGLAGIYNEQFF
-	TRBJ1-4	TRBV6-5	CASTLNPQGGEKLFF
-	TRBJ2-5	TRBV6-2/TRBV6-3	CASSYGSFNQETQYF
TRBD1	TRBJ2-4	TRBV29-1	CSVEETGNIQYF
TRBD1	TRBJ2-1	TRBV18	CASSPGTGGYNEQFF
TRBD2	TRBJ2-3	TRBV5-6	CASSFFSGGNTQYF
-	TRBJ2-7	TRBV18	CASSPPGGLSNSYEQYF
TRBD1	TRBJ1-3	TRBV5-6	CASRPRGQQKGNTIYF
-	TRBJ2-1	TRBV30	CASFREKTYNEQFF
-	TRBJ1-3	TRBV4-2	CASSQPGLRSGNTIYF
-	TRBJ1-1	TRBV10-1	CASSVWRDTEAFF
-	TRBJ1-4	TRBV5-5	CASSLRGRGEKLFF
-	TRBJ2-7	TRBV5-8	CASSLGFSYEQYF
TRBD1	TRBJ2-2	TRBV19	CASNHDRGSGELFF
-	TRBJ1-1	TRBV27	CAILGVFGTEAFF
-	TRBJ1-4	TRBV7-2	CASSLGRAGRRFF
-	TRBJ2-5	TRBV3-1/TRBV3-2	CASSPGETQYF
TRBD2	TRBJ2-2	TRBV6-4	CASSDSAGGPGELFF
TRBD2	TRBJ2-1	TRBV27	CASSLAIAGGPGYNEQFF
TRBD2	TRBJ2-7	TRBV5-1	CASSLASGSGYEQYF
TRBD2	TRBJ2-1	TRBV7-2	CASSLRMSGDLNEQFF
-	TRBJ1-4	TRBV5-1	CASSLVGRTTNEKLFF
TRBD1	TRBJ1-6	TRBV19	CASSSTWTGNSPLHF
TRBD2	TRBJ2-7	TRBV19	CASSMGAGGSYEQYF
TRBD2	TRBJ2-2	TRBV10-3	CAISETLAGDTGELFF